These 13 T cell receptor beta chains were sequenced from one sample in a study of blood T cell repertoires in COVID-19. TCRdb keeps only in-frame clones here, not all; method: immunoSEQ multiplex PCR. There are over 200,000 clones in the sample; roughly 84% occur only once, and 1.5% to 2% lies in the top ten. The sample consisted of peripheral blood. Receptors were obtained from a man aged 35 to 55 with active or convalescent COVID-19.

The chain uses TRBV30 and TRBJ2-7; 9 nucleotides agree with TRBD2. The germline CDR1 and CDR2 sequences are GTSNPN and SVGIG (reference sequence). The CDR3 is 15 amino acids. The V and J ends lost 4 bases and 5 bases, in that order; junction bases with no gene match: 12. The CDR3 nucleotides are TGTGCCTGGAATCTTCGGGCTAGCGGGACCCACGAGCAGTACTTC. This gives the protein CAWNLRASGTHEQYF.

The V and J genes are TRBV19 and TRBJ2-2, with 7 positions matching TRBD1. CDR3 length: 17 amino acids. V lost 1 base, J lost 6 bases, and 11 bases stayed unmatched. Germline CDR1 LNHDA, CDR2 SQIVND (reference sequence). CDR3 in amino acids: CASSIGSGRGYAGELFF. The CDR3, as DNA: TGTGCCAGTAGTATAGGCAGTGGCAGGGGGTATGCCGGGGAGCTGTTTTTT.

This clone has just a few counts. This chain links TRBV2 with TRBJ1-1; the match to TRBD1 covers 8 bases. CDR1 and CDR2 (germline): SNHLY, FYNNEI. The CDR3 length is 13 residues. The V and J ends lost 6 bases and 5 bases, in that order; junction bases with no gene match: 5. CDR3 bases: TGTGCCAGCAGCGACAGGGGAGGAACTGAAGCTTTCTTT. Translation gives CASSDRGGTEAFF.

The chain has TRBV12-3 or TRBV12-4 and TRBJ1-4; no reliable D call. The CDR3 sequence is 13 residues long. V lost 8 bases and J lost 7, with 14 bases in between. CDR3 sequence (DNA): TGTGCCAGCTGGCGGGGTACGGGTGAAAAACTGTTTTTT. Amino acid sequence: CASWRGTGEKLFF.

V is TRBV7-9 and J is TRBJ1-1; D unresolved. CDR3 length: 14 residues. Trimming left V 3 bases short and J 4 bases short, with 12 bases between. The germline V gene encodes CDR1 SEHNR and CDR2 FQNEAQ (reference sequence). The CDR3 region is CASSLLAGSTEAFF. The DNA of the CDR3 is TGTGCCAGCAGCTTGCTGGCGGGGAGCACTGAAGCTTTCTTT.

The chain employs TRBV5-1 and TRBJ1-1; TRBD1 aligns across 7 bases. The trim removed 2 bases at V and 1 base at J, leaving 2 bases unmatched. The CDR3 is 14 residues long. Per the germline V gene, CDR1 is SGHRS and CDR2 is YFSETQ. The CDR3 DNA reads TGCGCCAGCAGCTTTACAGGGGCGAACACTGAAGCTTTCTTT. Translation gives CASSFTGANTEAFF.

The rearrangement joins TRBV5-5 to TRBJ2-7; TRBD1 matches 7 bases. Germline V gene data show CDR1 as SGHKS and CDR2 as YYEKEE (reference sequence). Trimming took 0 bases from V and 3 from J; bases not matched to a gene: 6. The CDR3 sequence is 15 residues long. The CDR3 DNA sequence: TGTGCCAGCAGCTTGGAGCGGACAGGAGTCTACGAGCAGTACTTC. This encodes CASSLERTGVYEQYF.

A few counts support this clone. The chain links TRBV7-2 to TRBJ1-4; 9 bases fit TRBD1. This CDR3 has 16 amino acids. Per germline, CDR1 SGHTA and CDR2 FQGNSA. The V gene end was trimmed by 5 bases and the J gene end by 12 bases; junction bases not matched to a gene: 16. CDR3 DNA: TGTGCCAGCAGCAAGAGGGGACAGGGACAATTTCGGGAACTGTTTTTT. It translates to CASSKRGQGQFRELFF.

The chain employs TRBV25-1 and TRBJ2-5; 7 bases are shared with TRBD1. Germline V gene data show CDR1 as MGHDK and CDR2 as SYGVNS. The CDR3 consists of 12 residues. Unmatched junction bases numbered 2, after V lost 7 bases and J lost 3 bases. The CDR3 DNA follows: TGTGCCAGCATAGGGACAGAAGAGACCCAGTACTTC. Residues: CASIGTEETQYF.

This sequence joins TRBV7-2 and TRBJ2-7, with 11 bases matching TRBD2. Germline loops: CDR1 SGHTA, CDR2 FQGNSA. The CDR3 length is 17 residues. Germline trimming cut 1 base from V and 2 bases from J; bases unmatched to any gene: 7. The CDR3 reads CASSLGLAGGRTYEQYF. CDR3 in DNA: TGTGCCAGCAGCTTAGGGCTAGCGGGGGGCCGCACCTACGAGCAGTACTTC.

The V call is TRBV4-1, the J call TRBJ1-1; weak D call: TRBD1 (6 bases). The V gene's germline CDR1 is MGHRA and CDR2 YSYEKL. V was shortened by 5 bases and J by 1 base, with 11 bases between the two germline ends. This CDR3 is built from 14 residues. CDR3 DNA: TGCGCCAGCAGCTTACAGGGTTCGAACACTGAAGCTTTCTTT. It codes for CASSLQGSNTEAFF.

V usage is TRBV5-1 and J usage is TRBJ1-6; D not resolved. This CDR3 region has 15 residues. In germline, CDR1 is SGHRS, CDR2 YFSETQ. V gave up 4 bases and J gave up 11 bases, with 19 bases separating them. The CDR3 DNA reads TGCGCCAGCAGCCCCATGACCTTGGAGGTTCCACCCCTCCACTTT. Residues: CASSPMTLEVPPLHF. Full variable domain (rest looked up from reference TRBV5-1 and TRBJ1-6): KAGVTQTPRYLIKTRGQQVTLSCSPISGHRSVSWYQQTPGQGLQFLFEYFSETQRNKGNFPGRFSGRQFSNSRSEMNVSTLELGDSALYLCASSPMTLEVPPLHFGNGTRLTVT.

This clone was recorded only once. CDR3 sequence reads: CASSGQGWETQYF. DNA for the CDR3: TGTGCCAGCTCAGGACAGGGATGGGAGACCCAGTACTTC. The chain carries TRBV18 and TRBJ2-5; 8 nucleotides line up with TRBD1. Germline V gives CDR1 KGHSH, CDR2 LQKENI. The CDR3 runs 13 residues. V was clipped by 5 bases and J by 5 bases; unmatched bases: 4.